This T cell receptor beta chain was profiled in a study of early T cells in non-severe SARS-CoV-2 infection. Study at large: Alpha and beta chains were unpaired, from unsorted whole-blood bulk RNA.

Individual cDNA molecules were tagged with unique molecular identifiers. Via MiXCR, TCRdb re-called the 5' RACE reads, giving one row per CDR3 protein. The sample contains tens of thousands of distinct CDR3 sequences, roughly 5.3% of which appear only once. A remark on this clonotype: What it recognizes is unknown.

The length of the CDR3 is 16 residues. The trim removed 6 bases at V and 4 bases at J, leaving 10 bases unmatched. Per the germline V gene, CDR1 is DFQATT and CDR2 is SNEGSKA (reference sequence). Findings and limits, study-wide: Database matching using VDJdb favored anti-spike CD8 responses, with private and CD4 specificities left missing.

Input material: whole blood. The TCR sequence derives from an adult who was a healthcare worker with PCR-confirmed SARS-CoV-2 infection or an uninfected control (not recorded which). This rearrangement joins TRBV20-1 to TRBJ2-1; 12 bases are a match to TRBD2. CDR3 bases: TGCAGTGCCCAAGGGACGGGACTAGCGGGTTACAATGAGCAGTTCTTC. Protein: CSAQGTGLAGYNEQFF.